The next 12 T cell receptor beta chains were all read from a single sample in a study of T cells in Graves' hyperthyroidism and ophthalmopathy. Amplified TCR beta CDR3 regions came from RNA transcripts. An initial round of RT-PCR targeting the TCR CDR3 relied on the HTBI primer set. TCRdb reprocessed the multiplex PCR reads via MiXCR and lists one record per CDR3 protein. The sample has 300,000 to 500,000 distinct CDR3 sequences, about 15% seen once. The specimen sequenced was blood. Source of these receptors: a woman aged 25 to 39 with Graves' hyperthyroidism.

This clonotype has at least ten counts. This sequence joins TRBV30 and TRBJ1-4; 8 bases are shared with TRBD1. CDR1 is GTSNPN, CDR2 SVGIG, per germline (reference sequence). This CDR3 region has 14 residues. J gave up 8 bases and V 4 bases, and 9 bases lay outside the gene matches. The DNA of the CDR3 is TGTGCCTGGACTACACCAGGGGGCTGGGAAAAACTGTTTTTT. Translating gives CAWTTPGGWEKLFF.

The chain joins TRBV4-1 to TRBJ1-6; D is perhaps TRBD1 (5 bases). The CDR3 is 14 amino acids. The ends were cut back, 1 base at V and 9 bases at J, with 10 bases in the middle. Germline CDR1 reads MGHRA; CDR2 reads YSYEKL. The CDR3 DNA is TGCGCCAGCAGCCAAGGGGGGAGGGGTTCACCCCTCCACTTT. Amino acids: CASSQGGRGSPLHF.

A word on this clonotype: A read error may be the cause here, since a much bigger clone is one base away. V usage is TRBV3-1 and J usage is TRBJ2-5; D gene unclear. This CDR3 has 13 residues. The germline V gene encodes CDR1 LGHDT and CDR2 YNNKEL (reference sequence). CDR3 sequence: CASRTLGGETRYF. Written as DNA, the CDR3 is TGTGCCAGCAGGACGCTGGGTGGTGAGACCCGGTACTTC.

The rearrangement links TRBV7-6 to TRBJ2-1; 10 positions match TRBD2. V lost 1 base to trimming and J lost 0 bases; unmatched junction nucleotides: 3. The CDR3 sequence is 17 residues long. CDR1 is SGHVS and CDR2 is FNYEAQ in the germline V gene. CDR3 in DNA: TGTGCCAGCAGCTTAGAAGCGGGAGGGCCCTCCTACAATGAGCAGTTCTTC. Amino acid sequence: CASSLEAGGPSYNEQFF. Drawing the rest from reference TRBV7-6 and TRBJ2-1, the complete variable domain is GAGVSQSPRYKVTKRGQDVALRCDPISGHVSLYWYRQALGQGPEFLTYFNYEAQQDKSGLPNDRFSAERPEGSISTLTIQRTEQRDSAMYRCASSLEAGGPSYNEQFFGPGTRLTVL.

This clonotype was seen many times. The chain has TRBV20-1 and TRBJ2-2, with 11 bases lining up with TRBD1. From germline, CDR1 is DFQATT and CDR2 SNEGSKA (reference sequence). The CDR3 covers 14 residues. The ends lost 6 bases at V and 7 bases at J; junction bases unmatched: 7. CDR3 amino acids: CSASGTGGVGELFF. The CDR3 DNA sequence: TGCAGTGCGAGTGGGACAGGGGGAGTCGGGGAGCTGTTTTTT.

In this sample, this clonotype turned up many times. This chain uses TRBV27 with TRBJ2-7; D gene ambiguous. V was trimmed by 2 bases and J by 1 base, leaving 9 bases between them. The CDR3 covers 14 residues. Germline CDR1 and CDR2: MNHEY and SMNVEV (reference sequence). The CDR3 DNA is TGTGCCAGCAGTTTAATACAGTCGTCCTACGAGCAGTACTTC. It encodes CASSLIQSSYEQYF.

This clonotype appeared many times. The chain is built from TRBV3-1 and TRBJ1-1; no definite D call. Trimming left V 0 bases short and J 2 bases short, with 7 bases between. The CDR3 spans 14 residues. Germline loops: CDR1 LGHDT, CDR2 YNNKEL (reference sequence). The CDR3 sequence: CASSQEVGNTEAFF. The CDR3 DNA reads TGTGCCAGCAGCCAAGAAGTGGGTAACACTGAAGCTTTCTTT. Variable domain in full (rest from reference TRBV3-1 and TRBJ1-1): DTAVSQTPKYLVTQMGNDKSIKCEQNLGHDTMYWYKQDSKKFLKIMFSYNNKELIINETVPNRFSPKSPDKAHLNLHINSLELGDSAVYFCASSQEVGNTEAFFGQGTRLTVV.

This clonotype came up many times. The chain uses TRBV18 and TRBJ1-6; D gene uncertain. The V end was cut by 6 bases, the J end by 4 bases, with 4 bases between. This CDR3 comprises 12 residues. The germline CDR1 and CDR2 sequences are KGHSH and LQKENI. The CDR3 DNA is TGTGCCAGCTCGCTTTATAATTCACCCCTCCACTTT. Translating gives CASSLYNSPLHF.

This clonotype came up a few times. The chain couples TRBV5-1 to TRBJ2-3; weak D call: TRBD2 (5 bases). The CDR3 is made up of 14 amino acids. V was cut by 4 bases and J by 2 bases, with 11 bases left in between. Germline assignment: CDR1 SGHRS and CDR2 YFSETQ. CDR3 sequence reads: CASSPRRDTDTQYF. CDR3 in DNA: TGCGCCAGCAGCCCCCGACGGGACACAGATACGCAGTATTTT.

The chain joins TRBV4-1 to TRBJ1-1; TRBD1 might be the D (6 bases). This CDR3 region has 14 residues. The germline CDR1 and CDR2 sequences are MGHRA and YSYEKL. Trimming took off 2 bases at V and 7 bases at J, with 14 bases between the two ends. The CDR3 here is CASSQHTHRVEAFF. CDR3 in DNA: TGCGCCAGCAGCCAACATACCCACAGGGTTGAAGCTTTCTTT.

In this sample, this clonotype turned up many times. V usage is TRBV7-9 and J usage is TRBJ2-5; TRBD2 might be the D (5 bases). The germline gives CDR1 SEHNR, CDR2 FQNEAQ (reference sequence). CDR3 length equals 14 residues. Trimming removed 5 bases from V and 4 bases from J, with 14 bases in between. The DNA for the CDR3 is TGTGCCAGCAGCCAGGTGGCGGGTTCAGAGACCCAGTACTTC. As protein: CASSQVAGSETQYF.

This clonotype was detected many times. The chain joins TRBV18 to TRBJ2-1; D is uncertain. V was shortened by 9 bases and J by 4 bases, with 16 bases between the two germline ends. CDR1 KGHSH and CDR2 LQKENI come from the germline V gene. This CDR3 region has 14 residues. The CDR3 loop reads CASSIAVFYNEQFF. The CDR3, as DNA: TGTGCCAGTTCGATAGCAGTCTTTTACAATGAGCAGTTCTTC.